This T cell receptor beta chain was recorded in a study of long-term antiretroviral therapy in people with HIV. In the United States, treatment was given to all participants with HIV. Trimming removed 0 bases at V and 5 bases at J, with 13 bases between. Germline V CDR1 and CDR2: MNHEY, SVGAGI. The CDR3 sequence is 15 residues long. The study, taken as a whole, reports: ART was followed by higher diversity that remained below transplant donor controls. Those clones which expanded before ART made up the dominant part of the repertoire at all time points.

For this clone: The antigen is unknown.

The run of the v3.0 immunoSEQ assay was at survey level. The table came from immunoSEQ multiplex PCR; TCRdb's copy has only in-frame clones and leaves some out. The sample yields some 28,000 clones, 75% to 95% seen once. V is TRBV6-5 and J is TRBJ1-2; D is undetermined. The TCR sequence derives from a woman aged 40-49 years with HIV. Material: unsorted PBMCs, obtained 5 to 5.5 years after starting antiretroviral therapy. For the CDR3, the DNA is TGTGCCAGCAGTTACTCACCCGACGGGAATTATGGCTACACCTTC. It translates to CASSYSPDGNYGYTF.